This paragraph covers one T cell receptor beta chain sequence. Individuals drawn from 20 to 30 US areas were roughly 18 to 100 years old. Grouping used clinical history reported by participants in a survey and questionnaire. Among Cohort 3 donors, those recovered had two negative PCRs, clearance, or symptom resolution. These data are taken from a study of blood T cell repertoires in COVID-19. Original processing methods: By means of reference gene primer amplification, nucleated cell counts were estimated. Profiling relied on immunoSEQ multiplex PCR, and the TCRdb table lists in-frame clones only, not all of them. V, J and clone size are taken as reported in that table, and D and trimming were inferred from the DNA itself. The sample carries about 330,000 clones, 92% recorded once. The CDR3 extends over 12 amino acids. V gave up 6 bases and J gave up 8 bases; unmatched junction bases: 6. Germline V gene sequence: CDR1 SEHNR, CDR2 FQNEAQ (reference sequence).

This receptor was taken from a woman younger than 45 who had recovered from COVID-19. The specimen sequenced was PBMCs or T cells enriched from blood (not recorded which). This chain joins TRBV7-9 and TRBJ1-1; 7 nucleotides align to TRBD1. The chain's CDR3 is CASSSRTGEAFF. CDR3 bases: TGTGCCAGCAGTTCGCGGACAGGAGAAGCTTTCTTT. Full variable domain (missing parts from reference TRBV7-9 and TRBJ1-1): DTGVSQNPRHKITKRGQNVTFRCDPISEHNRLYWYRQTLGQGPEFLTYFQNEAQLEKSRLLSDRFSAERPKGSFSTLEIQRTEQGDSAMYLCASSSRTGEAFFGQGTRLTVV.